This is a list of T cell receptor beta chains from one sample in a study of control samples from healthy donors and cancer patients. Measured with immunoSEQ multiplex PCR; TCRdb has only the in-frame clones, and not every one. The sample has 400,000 to 500,000 clones, about nine tenths seen once. The sample taken for sequencing was PBMCs. These receptors were collected from a man between 40 and 49 years old with head and neck cancer. Both conserved end residues are part of each CDR3. The D gene is left open where the match is weak. Clone size is not always given. Where it is, it says once, few, many or a class for expanded clones.

-	-	TRBJ1-2	TRBV28	CASRRGVGGNYGYTF	TGTGCCAGCAGGCGCGGAGTGGGCGGTAACTATGGCTACACCTTC
-	-	TRBJ2-2	TRBV24-1	CATSDPRGANTGELFF	TGTGCCACCAGTGATCCCCGGGGTGCGAACACCGGGGAGCTGTTTTTT
TRBD2	-	TRBJ2-1	TRBV5-6	CASSFPTSGNSYNEQFF	TGTGCCAGCAGCTTTCCGACTAGCGGTAACTCCTACAATGAGCAGTTCTTC
-	-	TRBJ2-1	TRBV5-5	CASSLGPLQFF	TGTGCCAGCAGCCTAGGACCACTGCAGTTCTTC
TRBD2	-	TRBJ2-5	TRBV3-1/TRBV3-2	CASNLAGGRETQYF	TGTGCCAGCAACTTAGCGGGGGGGCGGGAGACCCAGTACTTC
-	-	TRBJ1-1	TRBV9	CASSAQGDTEAFF	TGTGCCAGCAGCGCCCAGGGAGACACTGAAGCTTTCTTT
-	-	TRBJ2-2	TRBV7-9	CASSSGKQGNTGELFF	TGTGCCAGCAGCTCCGGGAAACAGGGGAACACCGGGGAGCTGTTTTTT
-	-	TRBJ2-7	TRBV6-2/TRBV6-3	CASSYGGPSYEQYF	TGTGCCAGCAGTTACGGGGGGCCCTCCTACGAGCAGTACTTC
-	-	TRBJ2-7	TRBV11-2	CASSFERSQLNF	TGTGCCAGCAGCTTCGAAAGATCTCAGTTGAACTTC
-	-	TRBJ2-3	TRBV4-3	CASSQVWGHTDTQYF	TGCGCCAGCAGCCAAGTCTGGGGGCACACAGATACGCAGTATTTT
-	-	TRBJ1-5	TRBV7-2	CASSRYTQGDQPQHF	TGTGCCAGCAGCCGTTATACACAGGGTGATCAGCCCCAGCATTTT
-	-	TRBJ2-6	TRBV19	CAVMDTPISGANVLTF	TGTGCCGTGATGGATACGCCGATTTCTGGGGCCAACGTCCTGACTTTC
-	once	TRBJ2-2	TRBV25-1	CASRSGQNTGELFF	TGTGCCAGCAGGTCCGGACAAAACACCGGGGAGCTGTTTTTT
-	-	TRBJ2-2	TRBV7-7	CASSVSSTGELFF	TGTGCTAGCAGCGTATCATCTACCGGGGAGCTGTTTTTT
-	-	TRBJ2-5	TRBV5-1	CASSLGGFQETQYF	TGCGCCAGCAGCTTGGGGGGCTTTCAAGAGACCCAGTACTTC
-	-	TRBJ1-5	TRBV19	CASRDVRNQPQHF	TGTGCCAGTAGAGATGTACGCAATCAGCCCCAGCATTTT
-	-	TRBJ1-3	TRBV7-2	CASSSQGQGSGNTIYF	TGTGCCAGCAGCTCACAGGGACAAGGCTCTGGAAACACCATATATTTT
TRBD1	-	TRBJ1-2	TRBV9	CASSPISTGGRGGGYTF	TGTGCCAGCAGCCCCATATCGACAGGGGGCCGGGGAGGTGGCTACACCTTC
-	-	TRBJ1-2	TRBV11-2	CASSSFPNYGYTF	TGTGCCAGCAGCTCATTCCCTAACTATGGCTACACCTTC
TRBD2	-	TRBJ2-7	TRBV7-2	CASSLSPGLAGGNEQYF	TGTGCCAGCAGCCTGAGCCCGGGACTAGCGGGAGGGAACGAGCAGTACTTC
TRBD1	-	TRBJ2-7	TRBV4-3	CASSEWTGISYEQYF	TGCGCCAGCAGCGAATGGACAGGGATTTCCTACGAGCAGTACTTC
-	once	TRBJ2-1	TRBV7-3	CASSLSPVYNEQFF	TGTGCCAGCAGCTTATCGCCCGTCTACAATGAGCAGTTCTTC
-	-	TRBJ2-5	TRBV24-1	CATSDPIGGYGPGGETQYF	TGTGCCACCAGTGATCCAATTGGAGGTTATGGTCCCGGAGGGGAGACCCAGTACTTC
-	-	TRBJ1-1	TRBV7-8	CASSPREGDTEAFF	TGTGCCAGCAGCCCCAGGGAGGGGGACACTGAAGCTTTCTTT
TRBD2	-	TRBJ2-1	TRBV18	CASSPLAGGQEQFF	TGTGCCAGCTCACCACTAGCGGGGGGGCAAGAGCAGTTCTTC
-	few	TRBJ2-1	TRBV28	CASRLYNEQFF	TGTGCTTCTCGGCTTTACAATGAGCAGTTCTTC
TRBD1	once	TRBJ2-1	TRBV11-2	CASSWDRGGSGEQFF	TGTGCCAGCAGTTGGGACAGGGGTGGATCGGGTGAGCAGTTCTTC
-	-	TRBJ1-6	TRBV12-3/TRBV12-4	CASSPNNSPLHF	TGTGCCAGCAGCCCGAATAATTCACCCCTCCACTTT
TRBD1	-	TRBJ2-3	TRBV5-1	CASRPGQRTDTQYF	TGCGCCAGCAGGCCGGGACAGCGCACAGATACGCAGTATTTT
TRBD1	-	TRBJ2-3	TRBV6-4	CASSDSQGGTDTQYF	TGTGCCAGCAGTGACTCACAGGGGGGCACAGATACGCAGTATTTT
-	-	TRBJ2-3	TRBV12-3/TRBV12-4	CASTGSDTQYF	TGTGCCAGCACCGGCTCAGATACGCAGTATTTT
TRBD1	-	TRBJ2-3	TRBV6-5	CASSRETGVDTQYF	TGTGCCAGCAGCCGCGAAACAGGGGTAGATACGCAGTATTTT
-	once	TRBJ1-1	TRBV12-3/TRBV12-4	CASSLRVNTEAFF	TGTGCCAGCAGTTTAAGGGTGAACACTGAAGCTTTCTTT
-	-	TRBJ1-1	TRBV7-8	CASTPRAFF	TGTGCCAGCACCCCCAGAGCTTTCTTT
-	-	TRBJ2-1	TRBV7-2	CASSLVALGEGRGRQFF	TGTGCCAGCAGCTTAGTAGCATTGGGAGAGGGGAGGGGGCGGCAGTTCTTC
-	-	TRBJ1-3	TRBV15	CATSRDLGRSGNTIYF	TGTGCCACCAGCAGAGATCTGGGACGCTCTGGAAACACCATATATTTT
-	-	TRBJ1-2	TRBV27	CASSLDYPGRSFYGYTF	TGTGCCAGCAGTTTAGATTACCCAGGGAGGTCCTTCTATGGCTACACCTTC
TRBD1	-	TRBJ1-2	TRBV28	CASSLTGDYGYTF	TGTGCCAGCAGTTTAACAGGGGACTATGGCTACACCTTC
-	-	TRBJ2-7	TRBV7-9	CASSSGLYREQYF	TGTGCCAGCAGCTCGGGCCTCTATCGGGAGCAGTACTTC
TRBD2	-	TRBJ2-2	TRBV19	CASSIAGGTLTGELFF	TGTGCCAGTAGTATAGCGGGAGGAACCCTCACCGGGGAGCTGTTTTTT
-	-	TRBJ1-5	TRBV11-2	CASSAGFYQPQHF	TGTGCCAGCAGCGCCGGGTTTTATCAGCCCCAGCATTTT
-	-	TRBJ2-7	TRBV14	CASSQAIYEQYF	TGTGCCAGCAGCCAAGCTATCTACGAGCAGTACTTC
-	-	TRBJ2-7	TRBV18	CASSPDGATYEQYF	TGTGCCAGCTCACCGGACGGCGCTACCTACGAGCAGTACTTC
-	-	TRBJ1-1	TRBV5-5	CASSSTDSEAFF	TGTGCCAGCAGCTCGACCGACAGTGAAGCTTTCTTT
-	-	TRBJ1-2	TRBV28	CASKVGGDPDYGYTF	TGTGCCAGCAAAGTTGGAGGGGATCCGGACTATGGCTACACCTTC